The next 30 T cell receptor beta chains were all read from a single sample in a study of blood T cell repertoires in COVID-19. Measured with immunoSEQ multiplex PCR; TCRdb has only the in-frame clones, and not every one. The table includes a few hundred thousand clones, around 89% detected once. The sequenced sample was peripheral blood. The source is a man aged 25-40 years with acute or convalescent COVID-19.

The rearrangement joins TRBV20-1 to TRBJ1-1; no firm D call. This CDR3 has 11 amino acids. From germline, CDR1 is DFQATT and CDR2 SNEGSKA (reference sequence). V dropped 7 bases and J dropped 10 bases, with 16 bases sitting between them. The CDR3 reads CSVITLPLAFF. CDR3 sequence (DNA): TGCAGTGTCATAACCCTCCCACTAGCTTTCTTT.

This clone is a singleton in its sample. The rearrangement joins TRBV14 to TRBJ2-7, with D possibly matching TRBD2 (6 bases). Trimming left V 2 bases short and J 2 bases short, with 13 bases between. There are 15 residues in the CDR3. Germline V CDR1 and CDR2: SGHDN, FVKESK. CDR3 coding DNA: TGTGCCAGCAGCCAAACAGTCGGAGGGCCCTACGAGCAGTACTTC. Encoded protein: CASSQTVGGPYEQYF.

This clone was recorded only once. The chain couples TRBV14 to TRBJ2-6; tentatively, D is TRBD1 (6 bases). Germline loops: CDR1 SGHDN, CDR2 FVKESK. The CDR3 spans 16 residues. V was clipped by 6 bases and J by 2 bases, with 14 bases between them. CDR3 sequence: CASRSSQGTGANVLTF. The CDR3 DNA reads TGTGCCAGCAGATCGTCACAGGGAACTGGGGCCAACGTCCTGACTTTC.

This chain connects TRBV7-9 to TRBJ2-1, with TRBD2 identical over 10 bases. Germline-derived CDR1 and CDR2 are SEHNR and FQNEAQ (reference sequence). With 2 bases clipped from V and 10 bases from J, the junction kept 11 bases outside the gene matches. This CDR3 is built from 16 residues. CDR3: CASSLNPAGGPLEQFF. CDR3 sequence (DNA): TGTGCCAGCAGCTTAAACCCAGCGGGGGGGCCGTTGGAGCAGTTCTTC.

V is TRBV28 and J is TRBJ2-3; D is perhaps TRBD2 (6 bases). CDR1 is MDHEN and CDR2 is SYDVKM in the germline V gene. The CDR3 totals 14 residues. V dropped 7 bases and J dropped 2 bases, with 13 bases sitting between them. In DNA, the CDR3 is TGTGCCAGCATCAACGGAGGGGACACAGATACGCAGTATTTT. Its translation: CASINGGDTDTQYF.

Notes on this clone: Other DNA sequences in this specimen translate into the identical CDR3. The chain recombines TRBV6-5 with TRBJ1-5, with TRBD1 matching 7 bases. Looked up from germline, CDR1 is MNHEY and CDR2 is SVGAGI. V lost 6 bases, J lost 2 bases, and 4 bases stayed unmatched. This CDR3 region has 14 residues. The DNA of the CDR3 is TGTGCCAGCAGCCGACAGGGAGGCAATCAGCCCCAGCATTTT. This gives the protein CASSRQGGNQPQHF.

V gene TRBV6-5 combines with J gene TRBJ1-2; 8 bases fit TRBD1. V was clipped by 5 bases and J by 7 bases; unmatched bases: 9. The CDR3 spans 14 residues. The germline gives CDR1 MNHEY, CDR2 SVGAGI. CDR3 in DNA: TGTGCCAGCAGTCGCAGGGGGCTCGAATCTGGCTACACCTTC. Its protein is CASSRRGLESGYTF.

The rearrangement links TRBV4-1 to TRBJ2-1; 12 bases line up with TRBD2. The CDR3 has 15 amino acids. V shed 5 bases and J 7 bases; nucleotides not matched to a gene: 6. Germline V gives CDR1 MGHRA, CDR2 YSYEKL. This CDR3 reads CASSLLAGGLNEQFF. CDR3 coding DNA: TGCGCCAGCAGCTTACTAGCGGGAGGACTAAATGAGCAGTTCTTC.

The chain links TRBV19 to TRBJ1-5; D is uncertain. The V end lost 0 bases, the J end lost 1 base, and 7 bases lay between the germline ends. This CDR3 is 15 amino acids long. Germline V gene lookup returns CDR1 LNHDA and CDR2 SQIVND (reference sequence). The CDR3 sequence: CASSIDGGSNQPQHF. The CDR3 bases are TGTGCCAGTAGTATAGATGGAGGAAGCAATCAGCCCCAGCATTTT.

V usage is TRBV27 and J usage is TRBJ2-2; maybe TRBD1 (6 bases). The CDR3 contains 15 residues. The V gene lost 0 bases and the J gene lost 6 bases, with 11 bases spanning the gap. The germline CDR1 and CDR2 sequences are MNHEY and SMNVEV (reference sequence). CDR3 residues: CASSLSQQGPGELFF. Here the CDR3 DNA reads TGTGCCAGCAGTTTATCCCAGCAGGGGCCCGGGGAGCTGTTTTTT.

The chain uses TRBV19 and TRBJ2-7, with D maybe TRBD2 (5 bases). Trimming removed 1 base from V and 3 bases from J, with 7 bases in between. CDR3 size: 13 residues. CDR1 and CDR2 from the germline V gene are LNHDA and SQIVND (reference sequence). CDR3 nucleotides: TGTGCCAGTAGTATAGTAGGGAGCTACGAGCAGTACTTC. Its translation: CASSIVGSYEQYF.

The DNA for the CDR3 is TGCAGCGTTCCGGCTAGCTATGGCACAGATACGCAGTATTTT. It specifies CSVPASYGTDTQYF. This chain links TRBV29-1 with TRBJ2-3; TRBD2 might be the D (5 bases). The CDR3 is made up of 14 amino acids. V lost 5 bases and J 1 base, leaving 13 bases between the germline ends. In germline, CDR1 is SQVTM, CDR2 ANQGSEA.

V usage is TRBV27 and J usage is TRBJ1-2; 10 nucleotides match TRBD1. This CDR3 is built from 18 residues. With 5 bases clipped from V and 4 bases from J, the junction kept 16 bases outside the gene matches. CDR1 and CDR2 from the germline V gene are MNHEY and SMNVEV (reference sequence). CDR3 DNA: TGTGCCAGCAGTCCCAGTGTTGGGACAGGGGTTTCCATCTATGGCTACACCTTC. Translated: CASSPSVGTGVSIYGYTF.

This clone came up once. The gene calls are TRBV5-6 and TRBJ1-6, with D perhaps matching TRBD1 (5 bases). The CDR3 is 13 residues long. Germline V gives CDR1 SGHDT, CDR2 YYEEEE. Trimming took off 4 bases at V and 7 bases at J, with 9 bases between the two ends. The CDR3 loop reads CASSTGGNSPLHF. DNA for the CDR3: TGTGCCAGCAGCACGGGGGGGAATTCACCCCTCCACTTT.

The J gene is TRBJ2-7, the V gene TRBV19, with TRBD1 identical over 10 bases. V trimming: 5 bases; J trimming: 3 bases; junction bases outside the gene matches: 7. Per germline, CDR1 LNHDA and CDR2 SQIVND (reference sequence). The CDR3 covers 15 residues. CDR3 in DNA: TGTGCCAGTAGTGCCTCCGGGACAGGGGTCTACGAGCAGTACTTC. Encoded protein: CASSASGTGVYEQYF.

The chain links TRBV7-3 to TRBJ2-3; 14 bases agree with TRBD2. V lost 5 bases and J lost 4; bases outside the gene matches: 11. Per the germline V gene, CDR1 is SGHTA and CDR2 is FQGTGA. This CDR3 contains 18 residues. CDR3: CASSPQGTSGSRSDTQYF. For the CDR3, the DNA is TGTGCCAGCAGCCCCCAAGGGACTAGCGGGAGTAGGTCAGATACGCAGTATTTT.

The chain joins TRBV2 to TRBJ2-5, with a possible D match to TRBD1 (5 bases). The germline V gene encodes CDR1 SNHLY and CDR2 FYNNEI. This CDR3 has 15 residues. V lost 1 base and J 4 bases, leaving 13 bases between the germline ends. The CDR3 sequence is CASSEDQGVIETQYF. The CDR3 DNA is TGTGCCAGCAGTGAAGACCAAGGGGTGATAGAGACCCAGTACTTC.

The genes are TRBV19 and TRBJ1-3; D possibly corresponds to TRBD1 (6 bases). Germline assignment: CDR1 LNHDA and CDR2 SQIVND (reference sequence). V was pared by 7 bases and J by 0 bases, with 13 bases between. This CDR3 is built from 15 residues. CDR3 bases: TGTGCCAGTACGAGGACAGTCAACTCTGGAAACACCATATATTTT. Translating gives CASTRTVNSGNTIYF.

The V and J genes are TRBV11-2 and TRBJ2-7; possible D gene TRBD2, 6 bases. Trimming removed 5 bases at V and 3 bases at J, with 14 bases between. CDR1 is SGHAT and CDR2 is FQNNGV in the germline V gene. This CDR3 comprises 14 residues. This CDR3 reads CASSTRLGLYEQYF. The CDR3 DNA sequence: TGTGCCAGCAGCACCCGACTAGGCCTCTACGAGCAGTACTTC.

In DNA form, the CDR3 reads TGCGCCAGCAGCTTTAGCGGAAGCACAGATACGCAGTATTTT. This encodes CASSFSGSTDTQYF. The rearrangement links TRBV5-1 to TRBJ2-3; D possibly corresponds to TRBD2 (6 bases). CDR3 length equals 14 residues. Trimming took off 2 bases at V and 0 bases at J, with 7 bases between the two ends. Per the germline V gene, CDR1 is SGHRS and CDR2 is YFSETQ.

The V and J genes are TRBV7-6 and TRBJ2-7; 8 nucleotides agree with TRBD2. V was clipped by 5 bases and J by 5 bases; unmatched bases: 17. The CDR3 runs 17 residues. Germline-derived CDR1 and CDR2 are SGHVS and FNYEAQ. CDR3 residues: CASSALWREAPGDEQYF. The DNA for the CDR3 is TGTGCCAGCAGCGCCTTATGGCGGGAGGCCCCGGGGGACGAGCAGTACTTC.

This clone came up a few times. The chain uses TRBV28 and TRBJ1-5; 9 bases match TRBD1. CDR1 is MDHEN and CDR2 is SYDVKM in the germline V gene. The CDR3 has 14 residues. Trimming took 5 bases from V and 6 from J; bases not matched to a gene: 5. CDR3: CASSLTGGGQPQHF. CDR3 DNA sequence: TGTGCCAGCAGTCTTACAGGGGGCGGTCAGCCCCAGCATTTT.

This sequence joins TRBV9 and TRBJ2-3, with D unresolved. V was trimmed by 0 bases and J by 5 bases, leaving 4 bases between them. The CDR3 totals 12 residues. Germline CDR1 reads SGDLS; CDR2 reads YYNGEE. The CDR3 reads CASSVAVDTQYF. The DNA of the CDR3 is TGTGCCAGCAGCGTAGCGGTAGATACGCAGTATTTT.

CDR3 DNA: TGTGCCAGCAGCTTACAAGCGGGAGCGGCAGATACGCAGTATTTT. It codes for CASSLQAGAADTQYF. This sequence joins TRBV7-2 and TRBJ2-3; 8 bases align to TRBD2. The germline V gene encodes CDR1 SGHTA and CDR2 FQGNSA. This CDR3 contains 15 residues. Trimming took 2 bases from V and 4 from J; bases not matched to a gene: 5.

The chain links TRBV30 to TRBJ2-3; 9 bases line up with TRBD1. The germline CDR1 and CDR2 sequences are GTSNPN and SVGIG (reference sequence). This CDR3 spans 16 amino acids. The trim removed 2 bases at V and 0 bases at J, leaving 6 bases unmatched. The CDR3 is CAWSRDRVRSTDTQYF. In DNA form, the CDR3 reads TGTGCCTGGAGTAGGGACAGGGTTCGTAGCACAGATACGCAGTATTTT.

This chain uses TRBV5-5 with TRBJ1-4; no reliable D call. The length of the CDR3 is 15 residues. Germline CDR1 is SGHKS and CDR2 is YYEKEE (reference sequence). V lost 4 bases and J 7 bases, leaving 17 bases between the germline ends. The CDR3 nucleotides are TGTGCCAGCAGCCCCCGGTTGGAGCGAATTGAAAAACTGTTTTTT. It is translated as CASSPRLERIEKLFF.

J is TRBJ1-3 and V is TRBV19; perhaps TRBD1 as D (6 bases). Germline V CDR1 and CDR2: LNHDA, SQIVND (reference sequence). With 3 bases removed from V and 2 bases from J, the gap between germline ends came to 8 bases. The CDR3 extends over 14 amino acids. CDR3 bases: TGTGCCAGTAGTATGTGGACAGCTGGAAACACCATATATTTT. Protein product: CASSMWTAGNTIYF. The whole variable domain, remainder taken from reference TRBV19 and TRBJ1-3, is DGGITQSPKYLFRKEGQNVTLSCEQNLNHDAMYWYRQDPGQGLRLIYYSQIVNDFQKGDIAEGYSVSREKKESFPLTVTSAQKNPTAFYLCASSMWTAGNTIYFGEGSWLTVV.

This chain links TRBV18 with TRBJ2-2; 12 positions agree with TRBD2. This CDR3 has 18 amino acids. With V trimmed by 0 bases and J by 1 base, 3 bases remained unmatched. CDR1 is KGHSH and CDR2 is LQKENI in the germline V gene. CDR3 DNA: TGTGCCAGCTCACCACCGGGACTAGCGGGCATGAACACCGGGGAGCTGTTTTTT. This encodes CASSPPGLAGMNTGELFF.

This chain uses TRBV5-5 with TRBJ1-1; perhaps TRBD1 as D (6 bases). This CDR3 is built from 15 residues. The V end lost 5 bases, the J end lost 2 bases, and 16 bases lay between the germline ends. CDR1 and CDR2 (germline): SGHKS, YYEKEE (reference sequence). This CDR3 is CASRSTGQTNTEAFF. CDR3 bases: TGTGCCAGCAGGTCCACCGGACAGACAAACACTGAAGCTTTCTTT.

This chain links TRBV6-2 or TRBV6-3 with TRBJ2-1; 9 positions agree with TRBD2. The J segment lost 4 bases and the V segment lost 0 bases, leaving 7 bases of the junction unmatched. The CDR3 covers 17 residues. The V gene's germline CDR1 is MNHEY and CDR2 SVGEGT. The DNA of the CDR3 is TGTGCCAGCAGTTACTCGCGGCGGGGGGGCCGATACAATGAGCAGTTCTTC. Amino acids: CASSYSRRGGRYNEQFF.